The 18 T cell receptor beta chains below all came from one sample that was sequenced in a study of cytomegalovirus exposure and HLA in healthy donors. PCR was performed using 60 Vbeta and 13 Jbeta primers. Here immunoSEQ multiplex PCR was the method, and the copy in TCRdb shows in-frame clones only, minus some. The sample carries 200,000 to 250,000 clones, around 83% recorded once. Sample: PBMCs. All receptors derive from a girl aged 5-17 years in good health and CMV-seronegative.

The genes are TRBV28 and TRBJ2-3, with D perhaps TRBD2 (6 bases). The length of the CDR3 is 15 residues. The germline V gene has CDR1 MDHEN and CDR2 SYDVKM. The V end was cut by 4 bases, the J end by 0 bases, with 11 bases between. The chain's CDR3 is CASSSRRDSTDTQYF. CDR3 coding DNA: TGTGCCAGCAGTTCTAGGAGGGACAGCACAGATACGCAGTATTTT.

V is TRBV10-3 and J is TRBJ1-5; possibly TRBD1 for D (5 bases). The V end was cut by 4 bases, the J end by 5 bases, with 9 bases between. This CDR3 has 13 residues. Germline V gives CDR1 ENHRY, CDR2 SYGVKD. DNA for the CDR3: TGTGCCATCAGTGGACAGTCGGATCAGCCCCAGCATTTT. Protein product: CAISGQSDQPQHF.

Only a few counts were recorded for this clone. This rearrangement joins TRBV5-6 to TRBJ1-2; D uncertain. Germline V gene sequence: CDR1 SGHDT, CDR2 YYEEEE. Trimming pared 5 bases from V and 2 bases from J, leaving 10 bases between. CDR3 length: 13 amino acids. DNA for the CDR3: TGTGCCAGCAGGTCGACTCCCAACTATGGCTACACCTTC. It yields the protein CASRSTPNYGYTF.

This clone was found once. This chain connects TRBV28 to TRBJ2-5; TRBD1 aligns across 12 bases. The tail of the sequence fits TRBJ2-7 better, so the J call may be wrong. Germline V gives CDR1 MDHEN, CDR2 SYDVKM. The CDR3 extends over 15 amino acids. The CDR3 spells CASSFRDRGRNEQYF. The CDR3 DNA reads as TGTGCCAGCAGTTTCCGGGACAGGGGGCGCAACGAGCAGTACTTC.

The chain employs TRBV30 and TRBJ1-2, with 7 bases that match TRBD1. V was pared by 3 bases and J by 7 bases, with 20 bases of the junction left unmatched. The length of the CDR3 is 17 residues. Germline-derived CDR1 and CDR2 are GTSNPN and SVGIG (reference sequence). CDR3 sequence (DNA): TGTGCCTGGAGCGTCAGAGCTTGGGACAGAAGGGCCTCTGGCTACACCTTC. It translates to CAWSVRAWDRRASGYTF.

The rearrangement joins TRBV6-6 to TRBJ1-6, with D perhaps matching TRBD1 (5 bases). With 4 bases removed from V and 3 bases from J, the gap between germline ends came to 10 bases. CDR1 is MNHNY, CDR2 SVGAGI, per germline (reference sequence). CDR3 length: 15 amino acids. This chain's CDR3 is CASSSGGGYNSPLHF. The CDR3 region has the DNA TGTGCCAGCAGTTCTGGGGGAGGCTATAATTCACCCCTCCACTTT.

In its sample, this clone was seen a few times. This sequence joins TRBV5-6 and TRBJ1-2, with 8 positions matching TRBD1. CDR3 size: 15 residues. The V and J ends lost 0 bases and 2 bases, in that order; junction bases with no gene match: 3. Per the germline V gene, CDR1 is SGHDT and CDR2 is YYEEEE. CDR3 DNA sequence: TGTGCCAGCAGCTTGGAGGACAGGGAAAACTATGGCTACACCTTC. This codes for CASSLEDRENYGYTF.

CDR3 protein: CASSLPPGARGTIYF. The CDR3 DNA is TGTGCCAGCAGCTTGCCTCCCGGGGCCAGGGGCACCATATATTTT. V gene TRBV7-8 combines with J gene TRBJ1-3; D perhaps matches TRBD1 (6 bases). The V gene's germline CDR1 is SGHVS and CDR2 FQNEAQ. Trimming shortened V by 3 bases and J by 9 bases, and 18 bases separated the two germline ends. The CDR3 is 15 amino acids.

This chain links TRBV6-1 with TRBJ1-5; D gene unclear. V was clipped by 4 bases and J by 3 bases, with 16 bases between them. Germline V lookup: CDR1 MNHNS, CDR2 SASEGT. CDR3 length equals 16 residues. The CDR3 DNA reads TGTGCCAGCAGTGTGTTCCTTCGGGGTACCAATCAGCCCCAGCATTTT. Amino acid sequence: CASSVFLRGTNQPQHF.

The chain combines TRBV7-8 with TRBJ2-2; 8 bases match TRBD1. This CDR3 has 15 residues. With V trimmed by 5 bases and J by 5 bases, 7 bases remained unmatched. The germline gives CDR1 SGHVS, CDR2 FQNEAQ. This CDR3 is CASSTRQGKTGELFF. Here the CDR3 DNA reads TGTGCCAGCAGCACCAGACAGGGGAAAACCGGGGAGCTGTTTTTT.

This rearrangement joins TRBV5-6 to TRBJ2-3; 7 bases agree with TRBD1. CDR3 length: 17 residues. The germline V gene encodes CDR1 SGHDT and CDR2 YYEEEE. The V and J ends lost 0 bases and 6 bases, in that order; junction bases with no gene match: 13. The CDR3 is CASSLATFTGTADTQYF. The CDR3 bases are TGTGCCAGCAGCTTGGCCACTTTTACCGGGACAGCTGATACGCAGTATTTT.

DNA for the CDR3: TGTGCCTGGACCGGGGCTAGCGGGGGTCAGGGTGAGCAGTTCTTC. It is translated as CAWTGASGGQGEQFF. The chain uses TRBV30 and TRBJ2-1; TRBD2 matches 10 bases. The germline CDR1 and CDR2 sequences are GTSNPN and SVGIG (reference sequence). The CDR3 is 15 amino acids. V was pared by 4 bases and J by 9 bases, with 12 bases of the junction left unmatched.

The chain links TRBV7-3 to TRBJ2-3, with 10 bases lining up with TRBD2. Germline V gives CDR1 SGHTA, CDR2 FQGTGA. The CDR3 contains 15 residues. V shed 2 bases, J shed 3 bases, and the junction held 2 bases outside the gene matches. The CDR3 nucleotides are TGTGCCAGCAGCTTACATAGCGGGAGGACAGATACGCAGTATTTT. Amino acids: CASSLHSGRTDTQYF.

This chain connects TRBV4-2 to TRBJ1-2, with D perhaps matching TRBD1 (6 bases). The CDR3 totals 17 residues. Germline lookup yields CDR1 LGHNA and CDR2 YNFKEQ. Trimming took 7 bases from V and 6 from J, leaving 27 bases between them. In nucleotides, the CDR3 is TGTGCCAGCACTCCAGAGGCCCAAATGGCCGGGACAAATGGCTACACCTTC. Its protein product is CASTPEAQMAGTNGYTF.

There are a few counts of this clone. The J gene is TRBJ1-1, the V gene TRBV6-5, with 7 bases aligning to TRBD1. CDR1 is MNHEY, CDR2 SVGAGI, per germline. CDR3 length: 14 residues. Trimming removed 7 bases from V and 1 base from J; junction bases left unmatched: 6. CDR3 nucleotide sequence: TGTGCCAGCACCCTCGGGACAGCGAACACTGAAGCTTTCTTT. As protein: CASTLGTANTEAFF.

V gene TRBV11-2 combines with J gene TRBJ1-1; D gene ambiguous. Germline V gene data show CDR1 as SGHAT and CDR2 as FQNNGV. The CDR3 contains 12 residues. V lost 5 bases and J 7 bases, leaving 11 bases between the germline ends. In DNA, the CDR3 is TGTGCCAGCAGCCCACACCAGGTTGAAGCTTTCTTT. Its translation is CASSPHQVEAFF.

V is TRBV18 and J is TRBJ1-2; 8 nucleotides match TRBD1. The CDR3 length is 13 residues. Per germline, CDR1 KGHSH and CDR2 LQKENI. V gave up 5 bases and J gave up 3 bases; unmatched junction bases: 2. CDR3 loop: CASSVQGDYGYTF. Here the CDR3 DNA reads TGTGCCAGCTCAGTACAGGGGGACTATGGCTACACCTTC.

The CDR3 DNA follows: TGTGCCAGCAGTTTAATTGGCAGGTTCTACGAGCAGTACTTC. It yields the protein CASSLIGRFYEQYF. The gene calls are TRBV27 and TRBJ2-7; D ambiguous. The CDR3 is made up of 14 amino acids. Trimming left V 2 bases short and J 3 bases short, with 11 bases between. Germline V gene data show CDR1 as MNHEY and CDR2 as SMNVEV (reference sequence).